This paragraph reports one TCR beta chain. Its target is unknown. Here immunoSEQ multiplex PCR was the method, and the copy in TCRdb shows in-frame clones only, minus some. Here the sample spans 150,000 to 200,000 clones, approximately 92% being singletons. The data stem from a study of T cell responses to AZD1222 COVID-19 vaccine. Study outcomes and limitations: With dominance at 160-218 and 743-854, vaccine-associated CD4 TCRs spanned spike. Donors were largely white British and mainly female; clonal diversity was possibly underestimated.

V was shortened by 10 bases and J by 8 bases, with 21 bases between the two germline ends. The CDR3 spans 14 residues. CDR1 is SNHLY, CDR2 FYNNEI, per germline. This TCR was sampled from an adult in good health. The chain recombines TRBV2 with TRBJ2-4; possible D gene TRBD1, 8 bases. This specimen consisted of peripheral blood, obtained on day 0 of AZD1222 vaccination. The CDR3 DNA follows: TGTGCCATCCTGGACAGGGAGGGTGGAGACATTCAGTACTTC. Its translation: CAILDREGGDIQYF.